The present T cell receptor (beta chain) was sequenced within a study of blood T cells in healthy people across ages. Germline V gene data show CDR1 as LNHDA and CDR2 as SQIVND (reference sequence). The junction had 6 bases not matched to a gene; V was cut back by 6 bases and J by 4 bases. The CDR3 spans 15 residues. A second PCR, run for roughly 7 to 11 cycles, used a sample-barcoded 5' primer plus a J-beta primer mix. TCRdb redid the calling of the 5' RACE reads with MiXCR, one entry per CDR3 protein. The table records more than 450,000 distinct CDR3 sequences, about 27% of them present only once. A further study also used this sample, focusing on T cells of mothers and their children.

The TCR comes from a boy younger than 10 in good health. This chain links TRBV19 with TRBJ2-1; TRBD2 aligns across 10 bases. Sequenced input: blood. The CDR3 DNA sequence: TGTGCCAGTAGATTAGCGGGAGGAGAGTACAATGAGCAGTTCTTC. Its protein is CASRLAGGEYNEQFF.